This TCR beta chain was obtained from a study of blood T cell repertoires in COVID-19. Libraries were prepared by immunoSEQ multiplex PCR; TCRdb keeps only in-frame clonotypes and omits some of them. The table records 100,000 to 120,000 clones, 81% of them present only once. The germline CDR1 and CDR2 sequences are MGHRA and YSYEKL. The CDR3 length is 16 residues. V shed 4 bases, J shed 1 base, and the junction held 5 bases outside the gene matches. The sequenced sample consisted of peripheral blood. V usage is TRBV4-1 and J usage is TRBJ2-3, with 10 bases fitting TRBD1. The TCR sequence derives from a man older than 75 with acute or convalescent COVID-19. In nucleotides, the CDR3 is TGCGCCAGCAGCCTTTCCGGGACAGGGGGCACAGATACGCAGTATTTT. This encodes CASSLSGTGGTDTQYF.